This TCR beta chain emerged from a study of identical twins. Study-wide findings and caveats: For out-of-frame beta sequences, excess twin sharing was weaker. The more abundant beta clonotypes in cord blood had fewer insertions, and memory repertoires did not show this. Donors were not followed over many years; analysis was cross-sectional.

TCRdb reanalysed the 5' RACE reads using MiXCR and keeps one entry per CDR3 protein. The sample includes about 200,000 distinct CDR3 sequences, roughly a tenth of them seen just once. This clonotype was seen at least ten times. Its antigen remains unidentified. The specimen sequenced was memory T cells sorted from blood. This TCR was sampled from a man between 45 and 60 years old in good health.

CDR3 region: CASSPNPRYEQYF. The CDR3 coding sequence is TGTGCCAGCAGTCCTAATCCCCGCTACGAGCAGTACTTC. V is TRBV12-3 or TRBV12-4 and J is TRBJ2-7; D remains ambiguous. This CDR3 is built from 13 residues. Trimming took 5 bases from V and 3 from J, leaving 11 bases between them.